These 19 T cell receptor beta chains were all obtained from the same sample, sequenced in a study of cytomegalovirus exposure and HLA in healthy donors. With 60 Vbeta and 13 Jbeta primers, the PCR was carried out. Data came from immunoSEQ multiplex PCR; TCRdb stores just in-frame clones and leaves some out. This table has 180,000 or so clones, 75% appearing once. Specimen: PBMCs. These receptors all stem from a male donor in good health and CMV-seronegative.

The chain joins TRBV6-5 to TRBJ1-5; TRBD1 might be the D (6 bases). CDR1 is MNHEY and CDR2 is SVGAGI in the germline V gene. The CDR3 runs 15 residues. The ends were cut back, 7 bases at V and 0 bases at J, with 13 bases in the middle. The CDR3 bases are TGTGCCAGCACCTTACAGGGACATAGCAATCAGCCCCAGCATTTT. Residues: CASTLQGHSNQPQHF.

The chain has TRBV2 and TRBJ1-6; D unresolved. The CDR3 is made up of 16 amino acids. The V end was cut by 2 bases, the J end by 0 bases, with 8 bases between. Germline loops: CDR1 SNHLY, CDR2 FYNNEI. DNA of the CDR3: TGTGCCAGCAGTGAAACGGGAAGCTCCTATAATTCACCCCTCCACTTT. Its protein is CASSETGSSYNSPLHF.

This chain connects TRBV30 to TRBJ2-7; D gene ambiguous. Germline V CDR1 and CDR2: GTSNPN, SVGIG (reference sequence). The ends were cut back, 8 bases at V and 4 bases at J, with 12 bases in the middle. CDR3 length equals 11 residues. This CDR3 reads CALPTSYEQYF. CDR3 bases: TGTGCCCTCCCGACTTCTTACGAGCAGTACTTC.

This chain connects TRBV2 to TRBJ1-5; 7 bases are a match to TRBD1. V was pared by 6 bases and J by 5 bases, with 4 bases of the junction left unmatched. From germline, CDR1 is SNHLY and CDR2 FYNNEI. The CDR3 consists of 13 residues. CDR3 DNA sequence: TGTGCCAGCAGACGCGACAGGGATCAGCCCCAGCATTTT. Protein product: CASRRDRDQPQHF. Variable domain in full (rest from reference TRBV2 and TRBJ1-5): EPEVTQTPSHQVTQMGQEVILRCVPISNHLYFYWYRQILGQKVEFLVSFYNNEISEKSEIFDDQFSVERPDGSNFTLKIRSTKLEDSAMYFCASRRDRDQPQHFGDGTRLSIL.

Comments on this clone: Other DNA variants within this sample encode the same CDR3. The chain links TRBV30 to TRBJ2-7; D is unclear. Trimming stripped 4 bases from V and 1 base from J, with 5 bases between. Germline CDR1 is GTSNPN and CDR2 is SVGIG (reference sequence). This CDR3 is built from 11 residues. CDR3 nucleotide sequence: TGTGCCTGGACCCATTCCTACGAGCAGTACTTC. Translation: CAWTHSYEQYF.

CDR3 protein: CASSIEQRRSSTDTQYF. The CDR3 DNA follows: TGTGCCAGTAGTATCGAGCAACGTAGATCTAGCACAGATACGCAGTATTTT. The V gene is TRBV19, the J gene TRBJ2-3; D is unclear. The CDR3 sequence is 17 residues long. CDR1 is LNHDA, CDR2 SQIVND, per germline (reference sequence). V was clipped by 3 bases and J by 0 bases, with 16 bases between them.

The V and J genes are TRBV9 and TRBJ2-7, with a weak D call TRBD2 (6 bases). Trimming left V 0 bases short and J 0 bases short, with 10 bases between. The CDR3 loop spans 15 amino acids. CDR1 is SGDLS and CDR2 is YYNGEE in the germline V gene. CDR3 loop: CASSVDSGGSYEQYF. CDR3 sequence (DNA): TGTGCCAGCAGCGTAGATAGCGGAGGCTCCTACGAGCAGTACTTC.

Regarding this clone: Other DNA sequences of this sample code for an identical CDR3. The chain employs TRBV5-4 and TRBJ2-7; D is uncertain. The CDR3 has 11 amino acids. Per the germline V gene, CDR1 is SGHNT and CDR2 is YYREEE (reference sequence). V was trimmed by 2 bases and J by 6 bases, leaving 6 bases between them. The CDR3 loop reads CASSFFSEQYF. In DNA, the CDR3 is TGTGCCAGCAGCTTCTTTTCCGAGCAGTACTTC.

This clone was seen a handful of times. The CDR3, as DNA: TGTGCCAGCAGCTTAGGAGGTACTGGAAACACCATATATTTT. Protein product: CASSLGGTGNTIYF. V is TRBV7-2 and J is TRBJ1-3; no clear D gene. The V end was cut by 1 base, the J end by 2 bases, with 6 bases between. Germline CDR1 is SGHTA and CDR2 is FQGNSA. This CDR3 comprises 14 residues.

V is TRBV16 and J is TRBJ1-2; D gene ambiguous. The V and J ends lost 9 bases and 3 bases respectively, with 14 bases between them. The germline CDR1 and CDR2 sequences are KGHSY and FQNENV. The CDR3 is 13 residues long. Written as DNA, the CDR3 is TGTGCCAGTAAATTTGGGGAGCACTATGGCTACACCTTC. Its protein is CASKFGEHYGYTF.

The J gene is TRBJ2-1, the V gene TRBV28, with D unresolved. Germline V gene data show CDR1 as MDHEN and CDR2 as SYDVKM. The length of the CDR3 is 15 residues. V was pared by 7 bases and J by 5 bases, with 18 bases between. This CDR3 is CASNSKIRRNNEQFF. DNA of the CDR3: TGTGCCAGCAACAGCAAGATCCGGCGTAACAATGAGCAGTTCTTC. The variable domain in full, with the rest retrieved from reference TRBV28 and TRBJ2-1, is DVKVTQSSRYLVKRTGEKVFLECVQDMDHENMFWYRQDPGLGLRLIYFSYDVKMKEKGDIPEGYSVSREKKERFSLILESASTNQTSMYLCASNSKIRRNNEQFFGPGTRLTVL.

This clone has a handful of counts. V is TRBV9 and J is TRBJ2-1, with 9 bases fitting TRBD2. This CDR3 region has 21 residues. In germline, CDR1 is SGDLS, CDR2 YYNGEE. V lost 4 bases, J lost 6 bases, and 26 bases stayed unmatched. CDR3 sequence (DNA): TGTGCCAGCAGCCTACCTGGGGGGGGGCTAGCGGGACCTTTTGGTCGCAATGAGCAGTTCTTC. Protein sequence: CASSLPGGGLAGPFGRNEQFF.

The gene calls are TRBV2 and TRBJ2-7; 8 bases align to TRBD2. The CDR3 sequence is 14 residues long. Per germline, CDR1 SNHLY and CDR2 FYNNEI. The junction had 8 bases not matched to a gene; V was cut back by 8 bases and J by 2 bases. CDR3: CASLPAGGPYEQYF. The CDR3 DNA reads as TGTGCCAGCTTACCGGCGGGAGGCCCCTACGAGCAGTACTTC.

The chain joins TRBV15 to TRBJ2-4, with no clear D. The CDR3 totals 14 residues. Trimming took 3 bases from V and 7 from J, leaving 13 bases between them. Germline-derived CDR1 and CDR2 are LNHNV and YYDKDF (reference sequence). Written as DNA, the CDR3 is TGTGCCACCAGCAGTTCTCGGAGTTCCAACATTCAGTACTTC. Translation gives CATSSSRSSNIQYF.

The V call is TRBV28, the J call TRBJ1-1, with 7 bases matching TRBD1. V lost 2 bases, J lost 0 bases, and 9 bases stayed unmatched. This CDR3 comprises 17 residues. The V gene's germline CDR1 is MDHEN and CDR2 SYDVKM. The CDR3 bases are TGTGCCAGCAGTTTAGATATAGGGGGCGTAATGAACACTGAAGCTTTCTTT. Protein sequence: CASSLDIGGVMNTEAFF.

The sample holds a few counts of this clone. This chain uses TRBV5-1 with TRBJ2-2; 8 bases line up with TRBD2. Germline CDR1 is SGHRS and CDR2 is YFSETQ. Trimming took 1 base from V and 4 from J; bases not matched to a gene: 9. CDR3 size: 17 residues. CDR3 DNA: TGCGCCAGCAGCTTGCTTACCCTAGCGGGTTTCACCGGGGAGCTGTTTTTT. Translation gives CASSLLTLAGFTGELFF.

The V call is TRBV6-5, the J call TRBJ2-7, with TRBD1 matching over 10 bases. Germline assignment: CDR1 MNHEY and CDR2 SVGAGI. This CDR3 is 14 amino acids long. V trimming: 2 bases; J trimming: 6 bases; junction bases outside the gene matches: 4. The CDR3 loop is CASSYGTGDIEQYF. For the CDR3, the DNA is TGTGCCAGCAGTTACGGGACAGGGGATATCGAGCAGTACTTC.

This clone was seen just once. The chain is built from TRBV4-1 and TRBJ2-1; 13 bases align to TRBD2. Germline V gene data show CDR1 as MGHRA and CDR2 as YSYEKL. The CDR3 sequence is 15 residues long. V lost 4 bases to trimming and J lost 8 bases; unmatched junction nucleotides: 5. The CDR3 protein is CASSPRTSGGDEQFF. CDR3 nucleotide sequence: TGCGCCAGCAGCCCGCGGACTAGCGGGGGAGATGAGCAGTTCTTC.

This chain links TRBV27 with TRBJ2-2; D may be TRBD1 (6 bases). V shed 3 bases and J shed 5 bases, with 13 bases lying between them. The CDR3 is 15 amino acids. CDR1 and CDR2 (germline): MNHEY, SMNVEV (reference sequence). CDR3 residues: CASSLAGAITGELFF. The CDR3 bases are TGTGCCAGCAGTTTGGCAGGGGCTATAACCGGGGAGCTGTTTTTT.